This T cell receptor (beta chain) was sequenced for a study of cytomegalovirus exposure and HLA in healthy donors. The PCR employed 60 Vbeta primers together with 13 Jbeta primers. TCRdb keeps only in-frame clones here, not all; method: immunoSEQ multiplex PCR. The sample data list about 34,000 clones. V shed 8 bases, J shed 4 bases, and the junction held 8 bases outside the gene matches. The germline gives CDR1 WSHSY, CDR2 SAAADI. The CDR3 totals 14 residues. This chain joins TRBV10-2 and TRBJ2-7; 10 bases are a match to TRBD2. This TCR was sampled from a woman aged 35 to 49 in good health and CMV-seropositive. Material: PBMCs. The CDR3 DNA reads TGCGCCAGCGGCCTAGCGGGGGTTCCTTACGAGCAGTACTTC. It is translated as CASGLAGVPYEQYF.